This T cell receptor (beta chain) was documented in a study of CD8 T cells in Susac syndrome. The authors reverse transcribed 0.5 to 1 ug RNA with random hexamers. TCRdb re-called the immunoSEQ multiplex PCR reads through MiXCR, storing one row per CDR3 protein. The table has 250,000 to 350,000 distinct CDR3 sequences, 90% to 95% seen once. The V end was cut by 8 bases, the J end by 2 bases, with 9 bases between. This CDR3 is built from 12 residues. Per the germline V gene, CDR1 is MNHNS and CDR2 is SASEGT. V is TRBV6-1 and J is TRBJ1-1; D is ambiguous. The sample taken for sequencing was CD4+ T cells from PBMCs. This receptor was obtained from a human donor with multiple sclerosis. The CDR3 coding sequence is TGTGCCAGCCTTATTCATAACACTGAAGCTTTCTTT. Its protein product is CASLIHNTEAFF.